These 27 T cell receptor beta chains share one sample of origin, sequenced in a study of CD8 T cells in Susac syndrome. The RNA input was roughly 0.45 to 1 ug, and it was reverse transcribed with random hexamers. A single record per CDR3 protein comes from TCRdb applying MiXCR to the immunoSEQ multiplex PCR reads. The sample contains about 120,000 distinct CDR3 sequences, around 94% of which appear only once. The sample comprised CD8+ T cells from PBMCs. The origin of the receptors is a human donor with Susac syndrome.

The table lists this clonotype with a few counts. The genes are TRBV6-4 and TRBJ2-1, with TRBD2 matching over 14 bases. Trimming cost V 3 bases and J 8 bases; bases outside gene matches: 3. CDR1 is MRHNA and CDR2 is SNTAGT in the germline V gene. The CDR3 length is 15 residues. CDR3 in DNA: TGTGCCAGCAGTGAGGGGACTAGCGGGAGTCATGAGCAGTTCTTC. It is translated as CASSEGTSGSHEQFF.

The J gene is TRBJ1-6, the V gene TRBV7-6; 7 bases map to TRBD1. Germline V lookup: CDR1 SGHVS, CDR2 FNYEAQ. This CDR3 is 15 amino acids long. V trimming: 4 bases; J trimming: 10 bases; junction bases outside the gene matches: 10. CDR3 residues: CASSSRQGDYSPLHF. The CDR3 coding sequence is TGTGCCAGCAGCTCGCGACAGGGCGATTACTCACCCCTCCACTTT.

This clonotype came up once. The chain uses TRBV12-3 or TRBV12-4 and TRBJ2-6; 7 bases are a match to TRBD1. The CDR3 runs 16 residues. With V trimmed by 10 bases and J by 4 bases, 13 bases remained unmatched. CDR3 in amino acids: CAIDGDRPSGANVLTF. The CDR3, as DNA: TGTGCCATCGACGGGGACAGACCCTCGGGGGCCAACGTCCTGACTTTC.

The chain carries TRBV30 and TRBJ1-1; D gene unclear. This CDR3 contains 13 residues. The V end was cut by 3 bases, the J end by 4 bases, with 12 bases between. In germline, CDR1 is GTSNPN, CDR2 SVGIG (reference sequence). The CDR3, as DNA: TGTGCCTGGAGCCTTGGGAGGGCCACTGAAGCTTTCTTT. Protein sequence: CAWSLGRATEAFF.

The chain employs TRBV6-5 and TRBJ1-1; maybe TRBD1 (5 bases). The CDR3 contains 16 residues. The V end was cut by 2 bases, the J end by 0 bases, with 13 bases between. In germline, CDR1 is MNHEY, CDR2 SVGAGI. The CDR3 DNA reads as TGTGCCAGCAGTTACGTCGGCAGGGCCTTGAACACTGAAGCTTTCTTT. This sequence encodes CASSYVGRALNTEAFF.

The chain uses TRBV6-1 and TRBJ2-7, with D perhaps being TRBD1 or TRBD2 (5 bases each). Per germline, CDR1 MNHNS and CDR2 SASEGT. The CDR3 spans 15 residues. The germline V and J ends were trimmed by 1 base and 0 bases, with 10 bases remaining between them. The CDR3 DNA is TGTGCCAGCAGTGAAGAGGCAGGGAGCTCCTACGAGCAGTACTTC. This translates into CASSEEAGSSYEQYF.

V gene TRBV29-1 combines with J gene TRBJ2-1, with TRBD2 matching over 7 bases. CDR3 length: 15 amino acids. CDR1 SQVTM and CDR2 ANQGSEA come from the germline V gene. Trimming took 3 bases from V and 2 from J; bases not matched to a gene: 7. This CDR3 is CSVDSRLAAYNEQFF. The CDR3 DNA is TGCAGCGTTGATTCCCGGCTAGCGGCCTACAATGAGCAGTTCTTC.

The chain uses TRBV7-3 and TRBJ2-3; D is uncertain. Germline assignment: CDR1 SGHTA and CDR2 FQGTGA. The CDR3 has 14 residues. V lost 1 base and J lost 2, with 7 bases in between. The CDR3 is CASSLKGSTDTQYF. For the CDR3, the DNA is TGTGCCAGCAGCTTAAAGGGTTCCACAGATACGCAGTATTTT. Full variable domain (missing parts from reference TRBV7-3 and TRBJ2-3): GAGVSQTPSNKVTEKGKYVELRCDPISGHTALYWYRQSLGQGPEFLIYFQGTGAADDSGLPNDRFFAVRPEGSVSTLKIQRTERGDSAVYLCASSLKGSTDTQYFGPGTRLTVL.

The V gene is TRBV7-2, the J gene TRBJ2-7; D gene unclear. Germline CDR1 SGHTA, CDR2 FQGNSA. Trimming cost V 3 bases and J 0 bases, with 15 bases left between them. This CDR3 contains 16 residues. CDR3 nucleotide sequence: TGTGCCAGCAGCTTTTTACCGATGGCCGCCTCCTACGAGCAGTACTTC. This translates into CASSFLPMAASYEQYF.

The chain joins TRBV25-1 to TRBJ2-1, with 7 bases that match TRBD2. CDR1 and CDR2 from the germline V gene are MGHDK and SYGVNS. The CDR3 is made up of 19 amino acids. Germline trimming cut 3 bases from V and 2 bases from J; bases unmatched to any gene: 16. The CDR3 loop is CASSDDVGGAGTTYNEQFF. Here the CDR3 DNA reads TGTGCCAGCAGTGATGACGTGGGAGGGGCCGGGACGACCTACAATGAGCAGTTCTTC.

The rearrangement uses TRBV30 and TRBJ2-7; 7 positions match TRBD2. The germline V gene has CDR1 GTSNPN and CDR2 SVGIG (reference sequence). The CDR3 consists of 17 residues. The ends lost 4 bases at V and 3 bases at J; junction bases unmatched: 18. The CDR3 sequence: CAWTYLGRLAAGYEQYF. The CDR3 bases are TGTGCCTGGACCTACCTCGGCCGGCTAGCGGCCGGCTACGAGCAGTACTTC.

The chain couples TRBV7-9 to TRBJ2-7; the match to TRBD1 covers 7 bases. This CDR3 has 15 amino acids. J was trimmed by 3 bases and V by 5 bases; bases with no gene match: 10. CDR1 is SEHNR, CDR2 FQNEAQ, per germline (reference sequence). The CDR3 reads CASSPGTAPFYEQYF. CDR3 nucleotides: TGTGCCAGCAGCCCTGGGACAGCCCCGTTCTACGAGCAGTACTTC.

CDR3 sequence: CASSPPSGAFYEQYF. CDR3 coding DNA: TGTGCCAGCTCACCACCGTCCGGGGCCTTCTACGAGCAGTACTTC. The chain joins TRBV18 to TRBJ2-7; D is tentatively TRBD1 or TRBD2 (5 bases each). Germline CDR1 KGHSH, CDR2 LQKENI. The V end was cut by 0 bases, the J end by 3 bases, with 12 bases between. The CDR3 has 15 amino acids.

The chain is built from TRBV4-1 and TRBJ2-2; D unclear. Trimming left V 2 bases short and J 7 bases short, with 14 bases between. Germline V gene lookup returns CDR1 MGHRA and CDR2 YSYEKL. The CDR3 spans 15 residues. CDR3 loop: CASSQRTQPGGELFF. The CDR3 nucleotides read TGCGCCAGCAGCCAAAGAACCCAACCGGGCGGGGAGCTGTTTTTT.

The chain has TRBV7-9 and TRBJ1-1; D is unclear. Germline V gene lookup returns CDR1 SEHNR and CDR2 FQNEAQ (reference sequence). Trimming left V 5 bases short and J 0 bases short, with 7 bases between. CDR3 length: 13 amino acids. CDR3 sequence reads: CASSRPMNTEAFF. Here the CDR3 DNA reads TGTGCCAGCAGCCGTCCGATGAACACTGAAGCTTTCTTT. Complete variable domain (other parts from reference TRBV7-9 and TRBJ1-1): DTGVSQNPRHKITKRGQNVTFRCDPISEHNRLYWYRQTLGQGPEFLTYFQNEAQLEKSRLLSDRFSAERPKGSFSTLEIQRTEQGDSAMYLCASSRPMNTEAFFGQGTRLTVV.

The rearrangement uses TRBV4-3 and TRBJ1-2; a possible D gene is TRBD1 (5 bases). Per the germline V gene, CDR1 is LGHNA and CDR2 is YSLEER. The CDR3 sequence is 18 residues long. V lost 0 bases and J 5 bases, leaving 22 bases between the germline ends. This CDR3 is CASSQDQGFGRVRYGYTF. The CDR3, as DNA: TGCGCCAGCAGCCAAGATCAAGGGTTTGGCAGGGTACGGTATGGCTACACCTTC.

The rearrangement joins TRBV9 to TRBJ2-1, with D possibly being TRBD1 (5 bases). V shed 3 bases and J shed 8 bases, with 6 bases lying between them. The germline V gene encodes CDR1 SGDLS and CDR2 YYNGEE. The length of the CDR3 is 11 residues. This CDR3 reads CASSEGYEQFF. CDR3 bases: TGTGCCAGCAGCGAGGGGTATGAGCAGTTCTTC. Based on the CDR3 plus reference TRBV9 and TRBJ2-1, the full variable domain is DSGVTQTPKHLITATGQRVTLRCSPRSGDLSVYWYQQSLDQGLQFLIQYYNGEERAKGNILERFSAQQFPDLHSELNLSSLELGDSALYFCASSEGYEQFFGPGTRLTVL.

The gene calls are TRBV15 and TRBJ2-7; TRBD2 aligns across 8 bases. The CDR3 extends over 15 amino acids. Germline-derived CDR1 and CDR2 are LNHNV and YYDKDF (reference sequence). V lost 3 bases to trimming and J lost 0 bases; unmatched junction nucleotides: 4. This CDR3 is CATSSLAGPSYEQYF. In DNA form, the CDR3 reads TGTGCCACCAGCAGCCTAGCGGGCCCCTCCTACGAGCAGTACTTC.

V usage is TRBV5-6 and J usage is TRBJ1-1, with D hard to call. This CDR3 is 13 amino acids long. The V end lost 2 bases, the J end lost 8 bases, and 13 bases lay between the germline ends. Germline CDR1 reads SGHDT; CDR2 reads YYEEEE. For the CDR3, the DNA is TGTGCCAGCAGCTTTACCCGAAACGTCGAAGCTTTCTTT. Translation: CASSFTRNVEAFF. Combining the CDR3 with reference TRBV5-6 and TRBJ1-1 gives the whole variable domain DAGVTQSPTHLIKTRGQQVTLRCSPKSGHDTVSWYQQALGQGPQFIFQYYEEEERQRGNFPDRFSGHQFPNYSSELNVNALLLGDSALYLCASSFTRNVEAFFGQGTRLTVV.

The chain recombines TRBV25-1 with TRBJ2-1; D is uncertain. Germline V CDR1 and CDR2: MGHDK, SYGVNS. CDR3 size: 14 residues. Trimming stripped 3 bases from V and 1 base from J, with 7 bases between. The CDR3 nucleotides are TGTGCCAGCAGTGAGCCTGCTTCCTACAATGAGCAGTTCTTC. This translates into CASSEPASYNEQFF.

The V and J genes are TRBV30 and TRBJ2-3; the match to TRBD2 covers 10 bases. The J segment lost 5 bases and the V segment lost 8 bases, leaving 10 bases of the junction unmatched. Germline CDR1 is GTSNPN and CDR2 is SVGIG (reference sequence). The length of the CDR3 is 14 residues. The CDR3 nucleotides read TGTGCCCGCGGGGAAGCGGGAGGGGTAGATACGCAGTATTTT. The encoded protein is CARGEAGGVDTQYF.

The rearrangement joins TRBV12-5 to TRBJ2-1, with D possibly TRBD2 on 6 matching bases. V was clipped by 6 bases and J by 1 base, with 19 bases between them. CDR1 and CDR2 from the germline V gene are LGHNT and FRNRAP. The CDR3 is 17 residues long. CDR3 region: CASGPGGFDISYNEQFF. CDR3 bases: TGTGCTAGTGGCCCTGGGGGGTTTGACATTTCCTACAATGAGCAGTTCTTC.

The rearrangement links TRBV29-1 to TRBJ2-2; D is possibly TRBD1 or TRBD2 (6 bases each). The CDR3 runs 16 residues. Germline values: CDR1 SQVTM, CDR2 ANQGSEA. Trimming removed 0 bases at V and 1 base at J, with 12 bases between. CDR3 region: CSVEDYGGKNTGELFF. CDR3 sequence (DNA): TGCAGCGTTGAAGATTACGGGGGCAAGAACACCGGGGAGCTGTTTTTT.

This chain links TRBV29-1 with TRBJ2-5, with 7 bases aligning to TRBD2. J lost 3 bases, V lost 8 bases, and 12 bases had no gene match. Germline V gives CDR1 SQVTM, CDR2 ANQGSEA. The CDR3 runs 14 residues. The CDR3 sequence is CSPHCGSGKETQYF. As DNA, the CDR3 is TGCAGCCCCCATTGCGGGAGCGGGAAAGAGACCCAGTACTTC. The full variable domain, in which reference TRBV29-1 and TRBJ2-5 provide the parts outside the CDR3, is SAVISQKPSRDICQRGTSLTIQCQVDSQVTMMFWYRQQPGQSLTLIATANQGSEATYESGFVIDKFPISRPNLTFSTLTVSNMSPEDSSIYLCSPHCGSGKETQYFGPGTRLLVL.

This clonotype has a handful of counts. This chain connects TRBV30 to TRBJ1-1, with D uncertain. From germline, CDR1 is GTSNPN and CDR2 SVGIG (reference sequence). The CDR3 loop spans 13 amino acids. The V end lost 3 bases, the J end lost 0 bases, and 8 bases lay between the germline ends. CDR3 sequence: CAWRLGVNTEAFF. DNA of the CDR3: TGTGCCTGGAGATTGGGAGTGAACACTGAAGCTTTCTTT.

The chain has TRBV2 and TRBJ2-1; no clear D. This CDR3 has 13 residues. The V end was cut by 3 bases, the J end by 5 bases, with 8 bases between. The germline V gene has CDR1 SNHLY and CDR2 FYNNEI. The CDR3 here is CASSDFRDNEQFF. CDR3 nucleotides: TGTGCCAGCAGTGATTTTAGGGACAATGAGCAGTTCTTC.

This clonotype occurred once. The gene calls are TRBV3-1 and TRBJ2-7; TRBD1 agrees at 8 bases. Germline assignment: CDR1 LGHDT and CDR2 YNNKEL (reference sequence). This CDR3 comprises 14 residues. V lost 4 bases to trimming and J lost 2 bases; unmatched junction nucleotides: 4. Here the CDR3 DNA reads TGTGCCAGCAGCCCGCGACAGGGGCCCTACGAGCAGTACTTC. Residues: CASSPRQGPYEQYF.